The source of this T cell receptor beta chain is a study of cytomegalovirus exposure and HLA in healthy donors. Amplification used 60 Vbeta primers and 13 Jbeta primers. Sequencing was performed with immunoSEQ multiplex PCR; in TCRdb, only in-frame clones are kept and a portion is missing. The repertoire includes over 150,000 clones, roughly 74% of them detected once, and over 4% sits in the top ten. Germline-derived CDR1 and CDR2 are LNHDA and SQIVND (reference sequence). The CDR3 runs 12 residues. Sequencing was performed on PBMCs. The receptor was derived from a male donor in good health and CMV-seronegative. This rearrangement joins TRBV19 to TRBJ2-5, with a weak D call TRBD2 (6 bases). The J call may be faulty, since TRBJ2-7 better matches the DNA end. CDR3 loop: CASRSGTDEQYF. DNA for the CDR3: TGTGCCAGTAGATCCGGGACTGACGAGCAGTACTTC.